This T cell receptor (beta chain) was profiled in a study of OX40 agonist ivuxolimab in advanced cancers. This clone was seen once. The germline V and J ends were trimmed by 1 base and 2 bases, with 11 bases remaining between them. There are 15 residues in the CDR3. CDR1 and CDR2 (germline): SEHNR, FQNEAQ (reference sequence). Repertoires were generated with immunoSEQ multiplex PCR, while TCRdb's copy carries only in-frame clones and drops some. The sample consists of tens of thousands of clones, about 83% of them appearing once. The chain employs TRBV7-9 and TRBJ2-5; D may be TRBD1 or TRBD2 (5 bases each). The receptor was derived from an adult with an advanced solid tumor such as melanoma, head and neck, liver or kidney cancer. This sample comprised CD4+ or CD8+ T cells sorted from blood, obtained in a trial of the OX40 agonist ivuxolimab. The chain's CDR3 is CASSLVLGEQETQYF. CDR3 DNA sequence: TGTGCCAGCAGCTTAGTTTTGGGGGAACAAGAGACCCAGTACTTC.